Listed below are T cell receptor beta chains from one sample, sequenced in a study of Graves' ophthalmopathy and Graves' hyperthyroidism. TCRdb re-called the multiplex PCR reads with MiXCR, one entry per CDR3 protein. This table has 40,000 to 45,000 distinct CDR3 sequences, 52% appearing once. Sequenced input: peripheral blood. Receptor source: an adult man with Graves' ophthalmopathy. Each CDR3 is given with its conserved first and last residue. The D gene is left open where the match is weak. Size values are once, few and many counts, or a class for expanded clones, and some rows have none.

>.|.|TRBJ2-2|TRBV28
TGTGCCAGCGGGTATACACGAGGGGGATTCGGGGAGCTGTTTTTT
CASGYTRGGFGELFF
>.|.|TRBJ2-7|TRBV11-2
TGTGCCTGCAGCGGACGGATCGGGGGGCTCTACGAGCAGTACTTC
CACSGRIGGLYEQYF
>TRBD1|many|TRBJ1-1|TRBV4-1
TGCGCCAGCAGCCAAGAAGTCGGACAGGGAGGGAAAGCTTTCTTT
CASSQEVGQGGKAFF
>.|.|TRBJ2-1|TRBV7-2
TGTGCCAGCAGCTTCGTGTCGGGTGGGGCTCAGTTCTTC
CASSFVSGGAQFF
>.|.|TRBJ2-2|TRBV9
TGTGCCAGCAGCGTAGGAATTAGCGGGGAGCTGTTTTTT
CASSVGISGELFF
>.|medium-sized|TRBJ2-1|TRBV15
TGTGCCACCGGTCGCTCCTTCGAGGGCTACAATGAGCAGTTCTTC
CATGRSFEGYNEQFF
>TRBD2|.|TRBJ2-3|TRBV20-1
TGCAGTGCTAGGGGGACTAGCGGGCTGACAGATACGCAGTATTTT
CSARGTSGLTDTQYF
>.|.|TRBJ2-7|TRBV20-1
TGCAGTTCCCCCGGGACTCAAACCTACGAGCAGTACTTC
CSSPGTQTYEQYF
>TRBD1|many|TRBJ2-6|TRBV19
TGTGCCAGTAGTACAGGGGGCCCACCTGGGGCCAACGTCCTGACTTTC
CASSTGGPPGANVLTF
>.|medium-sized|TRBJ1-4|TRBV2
TGTGCCAGCAGTGTCGTCAATGAAAAACTGTTTTTT
CASSVVNEKLFF
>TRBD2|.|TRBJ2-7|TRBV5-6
TGTGCCAGCAGCGTCCTCAGCGGGAGGGCCCGCGGCGAGCAGTACTTC
CASSVLSGRARGEQYF
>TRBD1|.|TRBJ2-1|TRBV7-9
TGTGCCAGCAGCTATCGGGACAGGTACAATGAGCAGTTCTTC
CASSYRDRYNEQFF
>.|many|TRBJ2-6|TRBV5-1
TGCGCCAGCAGCCCCGGTCTCTCTGGGGCCAACGTCCTGACTTTC
CASSPGLSGANVLTF
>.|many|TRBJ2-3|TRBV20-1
TGCAGTGCTCCATCTGACGGGTCAGATACGCAGTATTTT
CSAPSDGSDTQYF
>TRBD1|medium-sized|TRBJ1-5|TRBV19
TGTGCCAGTAGAAGACAGGGCAACAATCAGCCCCAGCATTTT
CASRRQGNNQPQHF
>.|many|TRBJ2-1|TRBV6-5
TGTGCCAGCAGTTACACCCGGGGGAGACGAGAGCAGTTCTTC
CASSYTRGRREQFF
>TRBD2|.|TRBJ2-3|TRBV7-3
TGTGCCAGCAGCCAAGGACTAGCGGGAGACCTCAGGGGGCAGGATACGCAGTATTTT
CASSQGLAGDLRGQDTQYF
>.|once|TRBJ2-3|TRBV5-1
TGCGCCAGCAGCTTAGGACGGCCTTCCACAGATACGCAGTATTTT
CASSLGRPSTDTQYF
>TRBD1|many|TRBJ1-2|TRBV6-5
TGTGCCACCTACTTAGACCCGGGACAGGGGGGTCGTGGCTACACCTTC
CATYLDPGQGGRGYTF
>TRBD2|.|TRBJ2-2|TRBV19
TGTGCCAGTAGTATGAGTCGGGGGGGCACCGGGGAGCTGTTTTTT
CASSMSRGGTGELFF
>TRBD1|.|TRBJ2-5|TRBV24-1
TGTGCCACCAGTGCTTTCGGGACAGGGGGAGAGACCCAGTACTTC
CATSAFGTGGETQYF
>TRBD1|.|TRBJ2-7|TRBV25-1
TGTGCCAGCAGTGACCCAACGACAGGGGTGATAAGCGAGCAGTACTTC
CASSDPTTGVISEQYF
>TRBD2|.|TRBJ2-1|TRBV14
TGTGCCAGCTCACCACCGCGGGAGGGATTAAATGAGCAGTTCTTC
CASSPPREGLNEQFF
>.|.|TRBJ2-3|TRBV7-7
TGTGCTAGCAGCACCGGACCTGCAGATACGCAGTATTTT
CASSTGPADTQYF
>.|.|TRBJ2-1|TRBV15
TGTGCCACCAGCAGAGATGTCGGGGATCCCAATGAGCAGTTCTTC
CATSRDVGDPNEQFF
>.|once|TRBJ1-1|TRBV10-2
TGCGCCAGCATCTCCTCGGGGGGCGTAACTGAAACTTTCTTT
CASISSGGVTETFF
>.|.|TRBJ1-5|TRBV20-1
TGCAGTGCTAGAGCAGGGTGGCCTGATCAGCCCCAGCATTTT
CSARAGWPDQPQHF
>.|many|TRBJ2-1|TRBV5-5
TGTGCCAGCAGCACCCTTCACGGGAGCTCCTACAATGAGCAGTTCTTC
CASSTLHGSSYNEQFF
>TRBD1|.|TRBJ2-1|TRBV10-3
TGTGCCATCAGTAACGACAGGGGGCAGATTGAGCAGTTCTTC
CAISNDRGQIEQFF
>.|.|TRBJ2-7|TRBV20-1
TGCAGTGCTCTCGTTCAAGACCTCTCCTACGAGCAGTACTTC
CSALVQDLSYEQYF
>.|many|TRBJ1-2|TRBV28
TGTGCCAGCAGCCGGGGGGACGGATTCTATGGCTACACCTTC
CASSRGDGFYGYTF
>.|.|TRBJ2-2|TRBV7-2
TGTGCCAGCAGCTTACAGGGCGCGAACACCGGGGAGCTGTCTTGG
CASSLQGANTGELSW
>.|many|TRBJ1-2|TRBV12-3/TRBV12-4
TGTGCCAGCAGTGTCAGGGTTTTCGGCTATGGCTACACCTTC
CASSVRVFGYGYTF
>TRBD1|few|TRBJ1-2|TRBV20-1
TGCAGTGCCAGCGTGGGACCGGGACAGTCCCGCTATGGCTACACCTTC
CSASVGPGQSRYGYTF
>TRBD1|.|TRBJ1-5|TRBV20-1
TGCAGTGCTAGCAGGCTCCAGGGGGTGAGTCAGCCCCAGCATTTT
CSASRLQGVSQPQHF
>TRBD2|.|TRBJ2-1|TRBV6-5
TGTGCCAGCAGTCTAGCGGGAGGGCCTCCGGTGTTCTTC
CASSLAGGPPVFF
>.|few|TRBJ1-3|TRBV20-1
TGCAGTGCTAGAAGCCATCCTGGAAACACCATATATTTT
CSARSHPGNTIYF
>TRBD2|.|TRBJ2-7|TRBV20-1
TGCAGTGCTGCGGGACTAGCGGGAGGATGGGGGGGGAGAGAGCAGTACTTC
CSAAGLAGGWGGREQYF
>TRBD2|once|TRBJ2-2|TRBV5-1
TGCGCCAGCAGACATCGACTAGCGGGAGGGGGTACCGGGGAGCTGTTTTTT
CASRHRLAGGGTGELFF
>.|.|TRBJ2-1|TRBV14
TGTGCCAGCAGTCAAGGGGGATTAGGGTACAATGAGCAGTTCTTC
CASSQGGLGYNEQFF
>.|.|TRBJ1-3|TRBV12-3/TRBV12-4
TGTGCCAGCAGTTTGAGCAGGGGAAACACCATATATTTT
CASSLSRGNTIYF
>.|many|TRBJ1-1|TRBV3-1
TGTGCCAGCAGCCCACCACTAGGGGCAGGTCGGACTGAAGCTTTCTTT
CASSPPLGAGRTEAFF
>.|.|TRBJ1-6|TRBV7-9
TGTGCCAGCAGCTTTGGTGGTGGTAATTCACCCCTCCACTTT
CASSFGGGNSPLHF